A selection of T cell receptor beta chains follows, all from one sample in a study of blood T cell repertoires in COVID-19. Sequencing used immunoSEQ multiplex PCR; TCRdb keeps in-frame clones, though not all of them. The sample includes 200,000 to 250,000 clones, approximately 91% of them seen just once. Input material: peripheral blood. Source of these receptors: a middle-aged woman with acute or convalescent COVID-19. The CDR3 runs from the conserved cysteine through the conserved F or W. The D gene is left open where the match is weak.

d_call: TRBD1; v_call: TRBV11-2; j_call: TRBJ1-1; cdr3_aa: CASKDRQNTEAFF
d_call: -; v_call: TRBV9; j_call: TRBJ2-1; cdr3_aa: CASSVGFERGAYNEQFF
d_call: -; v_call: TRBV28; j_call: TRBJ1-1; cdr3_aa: CASSFVTENTEAFF
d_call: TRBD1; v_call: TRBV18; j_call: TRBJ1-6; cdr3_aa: CASSPRGQGRAPLHF
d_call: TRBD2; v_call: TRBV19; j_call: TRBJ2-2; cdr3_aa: CASSMGLAANTGELFF
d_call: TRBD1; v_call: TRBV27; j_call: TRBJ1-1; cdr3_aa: CASGQGAGEAFF
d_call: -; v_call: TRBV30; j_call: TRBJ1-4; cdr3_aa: CAWEAATGTRNEKLFF
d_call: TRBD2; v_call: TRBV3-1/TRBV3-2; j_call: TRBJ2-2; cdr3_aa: CASSQPGLAGGLGTGELFF
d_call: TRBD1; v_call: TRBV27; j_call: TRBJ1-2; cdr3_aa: CASKKQGAVGYTF
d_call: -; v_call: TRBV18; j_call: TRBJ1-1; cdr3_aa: CASSPEAGRRTEAFF
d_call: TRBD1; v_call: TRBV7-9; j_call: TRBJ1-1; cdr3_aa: CASSLGTGDPNTEAFF
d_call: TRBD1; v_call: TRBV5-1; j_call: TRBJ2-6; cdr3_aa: CASSTGQGDRETF
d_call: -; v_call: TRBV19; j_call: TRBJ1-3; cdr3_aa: CASSTQGISGNTIYF
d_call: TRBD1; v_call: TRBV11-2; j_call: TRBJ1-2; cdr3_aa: CASSAGQVPGEGYTF
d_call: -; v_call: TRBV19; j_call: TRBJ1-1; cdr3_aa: CATVSGMNTEAFF
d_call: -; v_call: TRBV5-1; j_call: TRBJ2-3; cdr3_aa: CASSLSVISTDTQYF
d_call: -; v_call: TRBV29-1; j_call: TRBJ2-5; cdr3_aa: CSVAKRSRRPGKQETQYF
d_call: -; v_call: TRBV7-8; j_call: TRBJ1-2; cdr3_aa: CASSLGSRDSYTF
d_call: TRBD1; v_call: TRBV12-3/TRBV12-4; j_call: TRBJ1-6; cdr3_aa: CASRGQLNSPLHF
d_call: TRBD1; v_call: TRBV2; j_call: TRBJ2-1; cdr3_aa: CASRHRDRGYNEQFF
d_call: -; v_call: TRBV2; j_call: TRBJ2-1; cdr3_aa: CATRGGNEQFF
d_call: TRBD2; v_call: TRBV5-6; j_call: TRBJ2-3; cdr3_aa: CASSSWIRIAGDTQYF
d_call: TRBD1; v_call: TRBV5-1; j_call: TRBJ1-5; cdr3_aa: CASSPGQGTIEPQHF
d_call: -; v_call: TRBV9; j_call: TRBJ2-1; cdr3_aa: CASSGGGTSSSYNEQFF
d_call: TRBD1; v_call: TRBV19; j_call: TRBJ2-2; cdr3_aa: CASIKRGHGIEAGELFF
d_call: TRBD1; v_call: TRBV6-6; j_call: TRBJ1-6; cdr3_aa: CASRTGTGGDSPLHF
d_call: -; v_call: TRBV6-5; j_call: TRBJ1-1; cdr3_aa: CASSYRRTGNTEAFF
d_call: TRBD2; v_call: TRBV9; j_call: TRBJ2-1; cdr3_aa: CASSVGRGASYNEQFF
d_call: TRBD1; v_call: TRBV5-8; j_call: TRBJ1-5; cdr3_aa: CASSLQGYSNQPQHF